The entry below describes one TCR beta chain. Its antigen remains unknown. The sample originates from a study of cytomegalovirus exposure and HLA in healthy donors. Study-wide results and limits: Later on, analysis showed that most CMV-associated TCR beta chains appeared to be HLA-restricted.

Trimming removed 3 bases at V and 3 bases at J, with 9 bases between. The length of the CDR3 is 13 residues. Per germline, CDR1 SGDLS and CDR2 YYNGEE. Researchers ran the PCR with 60 Vbeta and 13 Jbeta primers. The repertoire was sequenced with immunoSEQ multiplex PCR; TCRdb's copy has only in-frame clones and lacks some. The table includes about 120,000 clones, about four fifths detected once. This chain joins TRBV9 and TRBJ1-1; D is ambiguous. Input material: PBMCs. The source of this sequence is a man aged 25-40 years in good health and CMV-seropositive. CDR3 sequence: CASSEGGDTEAFF. The CDR3 DNA reads as TGTGCCAGCAGCGAGGGCGGGGACACTGAAGCTTTCTTT.